This T cell receptor beta chain is from a study of Ad26.COV2.S vaccination and SARS-CoV-2 variants. Notes on the study in general: Whether participants received vaccine or placebo, their non-spike TCR breadth was similar. Possibly, TCR breadth and depth analyses underestimated total T cell responses. There was reportedly substantial breadth in spike-specific CD8+ and CD4+ T cell responses after vaccination.

Profiling relied on immunoSEQ multiplex PCR, and the TCRdb table lists in-frame clones only, not all of them. In the table there are about 180,000 clones, approximately 90% of which are singletons. V was clipped by 3 bases and J by 3 bases; unmatched bases: 4. The germline V gene has CDR1 LGHDT and CDR2 YNNKEL (reference sequence). The CDR3 loop spans 14 amino acids. As concerns this clone: The antigen remains undetermined.

This sequence originates from a human donor who had recovered from COVID-19. The source was peripheral blood, collected after recovery from COVID-19. V is TRBV3-1 (or the pseudogene TRBV3-2) and J is TRBJ2-5; 7 bases map to TRBD1. CDR3: CASSQGTVKETQYF. The CDR3 coding sequence is TGTGCCAGCAGCCAGGGGACAGTCAAAGAGACCCAGTACTTC.